This TCR beta chain appears in the sequencing data of a study of blood T cells in healthy people across ages. Study results and limitations: More naive CD4+ cells and higher diversity marked long-lived donors relative to aged donors. Correlation between TCR beta diversity and naive T cell percentage was strong. Age brought a roughly linear fall in TCR beta diversity measured per million T cells.

This clonotype turned up a few times. Its specificity is not known. With a J-beta primer mix and a sample-barcoded 5' primer, a second PCR ran 7 to 11 cycles. TCRdb ran MiXCR on the 5' RACE reads and lists one entry per CDR3 protein. The table has 1 million or so distinct CDR3 sequences, 40% to 55% seen once; the top ten hold under 20%. The sample was blood. This TCR came from a woman in her sixties in good health.

CDR3 DNA: TGCAGCGTTGAAGGGCCGGGTATGAACACTGAAGCTTTCTTT. Protein product: CSVEGPGMNTEAFF. The chain is built from TRBV29-1 and TRBJ1-1, with unresolved D. From germline, CDR1 is SQVTM and CDR2 ANQGSEA. Trimming took off 1 base at V and 0 bases at J, with 9 bases between the two ends. The CDR3 covers 14 residues.